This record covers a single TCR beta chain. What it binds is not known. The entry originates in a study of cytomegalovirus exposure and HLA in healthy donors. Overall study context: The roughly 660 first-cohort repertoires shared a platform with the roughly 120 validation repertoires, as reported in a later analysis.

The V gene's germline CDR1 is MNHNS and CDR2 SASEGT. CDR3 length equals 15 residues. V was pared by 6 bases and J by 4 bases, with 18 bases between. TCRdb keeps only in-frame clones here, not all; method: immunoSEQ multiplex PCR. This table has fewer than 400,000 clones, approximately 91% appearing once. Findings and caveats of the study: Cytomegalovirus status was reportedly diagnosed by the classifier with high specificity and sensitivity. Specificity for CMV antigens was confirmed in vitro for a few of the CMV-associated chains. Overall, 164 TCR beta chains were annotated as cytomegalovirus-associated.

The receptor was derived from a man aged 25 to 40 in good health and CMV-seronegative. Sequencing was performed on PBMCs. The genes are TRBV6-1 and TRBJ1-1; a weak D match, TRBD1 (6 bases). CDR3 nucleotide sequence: TGTGCCAGCAGCGCCCGGAGGAGCAGGGGCACTGAAGCTTTCTTT. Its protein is CASSARRSRGTEAFF.